Below, one T cell receptor (beta chain) is given with its context. This sample was taken from a study of technical replicates of blood from several donors. Assay: immunoSEQ multiplex PCR; the TCRdb copy retains only in-frame clones and omits some. The table has some 70,000 clones, approximately 90% seen once. Trimming took 5 bases from V and 1 from J, leaving 15 bases between them. The CDR3 totals 15 residues. CDR1 and CDR2 from the germline V gene are SGHRS and YFSETQ. The V call is TRBV5-1, the J call TRBJ1-1; the D gene is possibly TRBD1 (6 bases). The receptor comes from a human donor in good health. Some clones in this sample may be carry-over from other donors' samples. The specimen sequenced was PBMCs. The CDR3 loop reads CASRGYRERNTEAFF. The CDR3 DNA reads TGCGCCAGCAGAGGATACAGGGAACGGAACACTGAAGCTTTCTTT.